The 23 T cell receptor beta chains in this list originate from one sample, sequenced in a study of T cell repertoires and HLA-DP antigens. The antigens these receptors bind are not known. The assay was immunoSEQ multiplex PCR, and TCRdb's table has in-frame clones only and misses some. The sample contains tens of thousands of clones, around 77% of which appear only once. The sequenced material came from CD4+ T cells from PBMCs. The source of these receptors is a man between 60 and 75 years old in good health and CMV-seronegative.

V usage is TRBV6-6 and J usage is TRBJ2-7; D gene uncertain. Per the germline V gene, CDR1 is MNHNY and CDR2 is SVGAGI (reference sequence). CDR3 size: 14 residues. The V end lost 7 bases, the J end lost 2 bases, and 15 bases lay between the germline ends. This CDR3 reads CASTLGPSTYEQYF. DNA of the CDR3: TGTGCCAGCACCCTGGGCCCATCCACCTACGAGCAGTACTTC.

This chain connects TRBV28 to TRBJ2-2; the D gene could be TRBD1 or TRBD2 (5 bases each). CDR3 length: 15 amino acids. The V gene lost 2 bases and the J gene lost 1 base, with 8 bases spanning the gap. Per the germline V gene, CDR1 is MDHEN and CDR2 is SYDVKM. The CDR3 sequence: CASSLDGGNTGELFF. The CDR3 DNA follows: TGTGCCAGCAGTTTAGATGGGGGGAACACCGGGGAGCTGTTTTTT. The full variable domain, completed using reference TRBV28 and TRBJ2-2, is DVKVTQSSRYLVKRTGEKVFLECVQDMDHENMFWYRQDPGLGLRLIYFSYDVKMKEKGDIPEGYSVSREKKERFSLILESASTNQTSMYLCASSLDGGNTGELFFGEGSRLTVL.

The chain employs TRBV4-3 and TRBJ1-2, with D possibly matching TRBD1 (5 bases). The CDR3 is made up of 15 amino acids. Germline-derived CDR1 and CDR2 are LGHNA and YSLEER. V shed 0 bases and J shed 3 bases, with 11 bases lying between them. The CDR3 loop is CASSQDRDAYYGYTF. The CDR3, as DNA: TGCGCCAGCAGCCAAGACAGGGATGCCTACTATGGCTACACCTTC.

This chain connects TRBV2 to TRBJ1-1; TRBD1 matches 12 bases. The CDR3 spans 16 residues. Losses at the gene ends were 6 bases for V and 3 bases for J; bases not matched to a gene: 8. Germline CDR1 and CDR2: SNHLY and FYNNEI. The CDR3, as DNA: TGTGCCAGCAGAAGGGACAGGGGGCGGGTCGACACTGAAGCTTTCTTT. Protein product: CASRRDRGRVDTEAFF.

The chain is built from TRBV6-6 and TRBJ1-3; 7 positions agree with TRBD1. V dropped 11 bases and J dropped 4; count of bases not matched to a gene: 11. The CDR3 spans 14 residues. Germline assignment: CDR1 MNHNY and CDR2 SVGAGI (reference sequence). This chain's CDR3 is CACHRGPPGNTIYF. The CDR3 nucleotides are TGTGCCTGTCACAGGGGACCCCCAGGAAACACCATATATTTT.

The J gene is TRBJ1-4, the V gene TRBV6-5, with no clear D. From germline, CDR1 is MNHEY and CDR2 SVGAGI. The CDR3 runs 15 residues. V was shortened by 2 bases and J by 4 bases, with 11 bases between the two germline ends. CDR3 residues: CASSYRQTSNEKLFF. The CDR3, as DNA: TGTGCCAGCAGTTACCGCCAAACGAGTAATGAAAAACTGTTTTTT.

The chain recombines TRBV2 with TRBJ2-3, with TRBD2 matching 12 bases. Germline lookup yields CDR1 SNHLY and CDR2 FYNNEI. The CDR3 contains 15 residues. The ends lost 6 bases at V and 4 bases at J; junction bases unmatched: 5. The CDR3 sequence is CASSPGLAGPDTQYF. In DNA, the CDR3 is TGTGCCAGCAGCCCCGGACTAGCGGGGCCAGATACGCAGTATTTT.

This rearrangement joins TRBV11-2 to TRBJ2-5; D remains ambiguous. The CDR3 runs to 11 residues. Between the trimmed V and J ends, which lost 5 bases and 11 bases, there was a span of 12 bases. CDR1 is SGHAT, CDR2 FQNNGV, per germline. The CDR3 region has the DNA TGTGCCAGCAGCCCAGGTCCGAGACAGTACTTC. Residues: CASSPGPRQYF.

This clone was recorded a few times. The rearrangement joins TRBV29-1 to TRBJ2-3; no clear D gene. Germline assignment: CDR1 SQVTM and CDR2 ANQGSEA. V lost 3 bases to trimming and J lost 0 bases, with 16 bases between them. CDR3 length equals 16 residues. The CDR3 DNA reads TGCAGCGTTGAGAAGGCGGCGGTCTATAGCACAGATACGCAGTATTTT. Protein: CSVEKAAVYSTDTQYF.

The chain employs TRBV10-3 and TRBJ1-1; maybe TRBD1 (6 bases). Trimming removed 2 bases from V and 1 base from J, with 17 bases in between. Germline V gene lookup returns CDR1 ENHRY and CDR2 SYGVKD. The length of the CDR3 is 17 residues. The CDR3 DNA sequence: TGTGCCATCAGTGAGCCGCTTGGGACAAAGAAGAACACTGAAGCTTTCTTT. Its protein product is CAISEPLGTKKNTEAFF.

The V gene is TRBV5-4, the J gene TRBJ1-4, with a tentative D call TRBD1 (5 bases). The V gene lost 7 bases and the J gene lost 8 bases, with 15 bases spanning the gap. From germline, CDR1 is SGHNT and CDR2 YYREEE (reference sequence). The CDR3 is 13 amino acids. The DNA of the CDR3 is TGTGCCAGCCAGGGAGGGAAGGGCGAAAAACTGTTTTTT. This gives the protein CASQGGKGEKLFF.

The chain recombines TRBV19 with TRBJ2-7; D could derive from TRBD1 or TRBD2 (5 bases each). The CDR3 runs to 14 residues. Trimming took 10 bases from V and 4 from J, leaving 20 bases between them. Germline loops: CDR1 LNHDA, CDR2 SQIVND (reference sequence). Written as DNA, the CDR3 is TGTGCCACCACCCAGTCCGGGGCCCCGTACGAGCAGTACTTC. The encoded protein is CATTQSGAPYEQYF.

The table lists this clone with a count of one. The J gene is TRBJ1-1, the V gene TRBV11-1; 8 bases match TRBD1. Germline V gene sequence: CDR1 SGHAT, CDR2 FQDESV (reference sequence). CDR3 length: 13 amino acids. With V trimmed by 6 bases and J by 1 base, 1 base remained unmatched. CDR3 amino acids: CASRDRGNTEAFF. The CDR3 bases are TGTGCCAGCAGAGACAGGGGGAACACTGAAGCTTTCTTT.

V and J are TRBV6-5 and TRBJ1-2, with D hard to call. This CDR3 comprises 15 residues. Germline V CDR1 and CDR2: MNHEY, SVGAGI. The ends were cut back, 0 bases at V and 6 bases at J, with 14 bases in the middle. This CDR3 is CASSYSRLGSHGYTF. CDR3 DNA sequence: TGTGCCAGCAGTTACTCGCGTCTGGGCAGCCATGGCTACACCTTC.

This clone occurred a few times. The chain recombines TRBV5-4 with TRBJ1-6; D possibly corresponds to TRBD1 (6 bases). Trimming shortened V by 4 bases and J by 4 bases, and 9 bases separated the two germline ends. CDR3 length equals 14 residues. The V gene's germline CDR1 is SGHNT and CDR2 YYREEE (reference sequence). Here the CDR3 reads CASSPDRYNSPLHF. As DNA, the CDR3 is TGTGCCAGCAGCCCGGACAGATATAATTCACCCCTCCACTTT.

The CDR3 loop reads CASSMYGQEAFF. CDR3 in DNA: TGTGCCAGCAGCATGTACGGACAGGAGGCTTTCTTT. This chain uses TRBV5-5 with TRBJ1-1, with 7 bases that match TRBD1. Per germline, CDR1 SGHKS and CDR2 YYEKEE (reference sequence). The CDR3 runs to 12 residues. Unmatched junction bases numbered 8, after V lost 4 bases and J lost 11 bases.

The chain combines TRBV27 with TRBJ1-1, with D perhaps matching TRBD1 (5 bases). The germline V and J ends were trimmed by 2 bases and 0 bases, with 19 bases remaining between them. The CDR3 is made up of 18 amino acids. Germline values: CDR1 MNHEY, CDR2 SMNVEV (reference sequence). The CDR3 region has the DNA TGTGCCAGCAGTTTAGGACGGGGAGTGGGGGGTATGAACACTGAAGCTTTCTTT. Amino acids: CASSLGRGVGGMNTEAFF.

The chain is built from TRBV14 and TRBJ1-5; no definite D call. This CDR3 contains 16 residues. Per germline, CDR1 SGHDN and CDR2 FVKESK. Trimming stripped 0 bases from V and 3 bases from J, with 12 bases between. CDR3 DNA: TGTGCCAGCAGCCAAGATCGCCCCACTTCCAATCAGCCCCAGCATTTT. It is translated as CASSQDRPTSNQPQHF. The full variable domain, its missing parts supplied by reference TRBV14 and TRBJ1-5, is EAGVTQFPSHSVIEKGQTVTLRCDPISGHDNLYWYRRVMGKEIKFLLHFVKESKQDESGMPNNRFLAERTGGTYSTLKVQPAELEDSGVYFCASSQDRPTSNQPQHFGDGTRLSIL.

CDR3 nucleotides: TGTGCCAGCAGTGCCCAGACAGGGAAAGAGACCCAGTACTTC. It is translated as CASSAQTGKETQYF. The J gene is TRBJ2-5, the V gene TRBV28; 7 nucleotides match TRBD1. The J segment lost 3 bases and the V segment lost 5 bases, leaving 6 bases of the junction unmatched. Germline-derived CDR1 and CDR2 are MDHEN and SYDVKM. The CDR3 runs to 14 residues. Full variable domain (remainder filled in from reference TRBV28 and TRBJ2-5): DVKVTQSSRYLVKRTGEKVFLECVQDMDHENMFWYRQDPGLGLRLIYFSYDVKMKEKGDIPEGYSVSREKKERFSLILESASTNQTSMYLCASSAQTGKETQYFGPGTRLLVL.

V and J are TRBV18 and TRBJ2-7; D remains ambiguous. The end of the DNA is better explained by TRBJ2-1, so the J call may be wrong. This CDR3 has 16 amino acids. Germline CDR1 KGHSH, CDR2 LQKENI. In DNA, the CDR3 is TGTGCCAGCTCACCAGCTAGATCCCCTTCCTACAATGAGCAGTTCTTC. Protein sequence: CASSPARSPSYNEQFF.

This sequence joins TRBV7-2 and TRBJ1-5, with D tentatively TRBD1 (5 bases). V was pared by 7 bases and J by 1 base, with 14 bases between. The CDR3 is 15 amino acids. Germline values: CDR1 SGHTA, CDR2 FQGNSA. CDR3 amino acids: CASNLRAGSNQPQHF. Written as DNA, the CDR3 is TGTGCCAGCAACCTCAGGGCAGGGAGCAATCAGCCCCAGCATTTT. Together with reference TRBV7-2 and TRBJ1-5, the CDR3 gives the full variable domain: GAGVSQSPSNKVTEKGKDVELRCDPISGHTALYWYRQSLGQGLEFLIYFQGNSAPDKSGLPSDRFSAERTGGSVSTLTIQRTQQEDSAVYLCASNLRAGSNQPQHFGDGTRLSIL.

The chain carries TRBV5-4 and TRBJ2-7; 15 positions match TRBD2. V shed 4 bases and J 7 bases; nucleotides not matched to a gene: 9. The CDR3 loop spans 16 amino acids. Germline assignment: CDR1 SGHNT and CDR2 YYREEE (reference sequence). Here the CDR3 reads CASSRISGTSGGEQYF. DNA of the CDR3: TGTGCCAGCAGCCGGATTTCTGGGACTAGCGGGGGGGAGCAGTACTTC.

The chain employs TRBV9 and TRBJ2-2, with 10 bases matching TRBD2. This CDR3 contains 14 residues. Trimming took 4 bases from V and 5 from J; bases not matched to a gene: 2. Germline-derived CDR1 and CDR2 are SGDLS and YYNGEE. CDR3: CASSPGLATGELFF. CDR3 sequence (DNA): TGTGCCAGCAGCCCGGGACTAGCGACCGGGGAGCTGTTTTTT. The full variable domain, its missing parts supplied by reference TRBV9 and TRBJ2-2, is DSGVTQTPKHLITATGQRVTLRCSPRSGDLSVYWYQQSLDQGLQFLIQYYNGEERAKGNILERFSAQQFPDLHSELNLSSLELGDSALYFCASSPGLATGELFFGEGSRLTVL.